This record covers a single TCR beta chain. The antigen is undetermined. The data were produced by immunoSEQ multiplex PCR, yet TCRdb's version contains in-frame clones alone and is incomplete. The sample includes 6,000 to 7,500 clones, about two thirds of them seen just once. The sample comes from a study of chemoradiotherapy in HPV16-positive cancers. The wider study: Candidate HPV-specific clones and shared TCR motifs came from a couple of HPV16-positive patients. Findings and caveats of the study: For HPV16-positive patients, expanding HPV-responsive T cells associated with longer recurrence-free survival.

The source material was tumor tissue, sampled from a patient who underwent chemoradiotherapy. The receptor's source is a human donor with HPV-associated anogenital cancer.

CDR3 coding DNA: TGTGCCTGGAGTGTACAGGACGGCACAGATACGCAGTATTTT. It is translated as CAWSVQDGTDTQYF. The chain combines TRBV30 with TRBJ2-3; tentative D call: TRBD1 (5 bases). The V end was cut by 0 bases, the J end by 1 base, with 8 bases between. There are 14 residues in the CDR3. The germline V gene has CDR1 GTSNPN and CDR2 SVGIG (reference sequence).